This TCR beta chain emerged from a study of T cells after yellow fever vaccination. Study-wide findings and caveats: Contamination by abundant bulk-population clonotypes could be present in FACS-sorted repertoires.

5'RACE template switching generated TCR cDNA, adding a universal primer site and UMIs. TCRdb fed the 5' RACE reads into MiXCR, producing one record per CDR3 protein. Among some 350,000 distinct CDR3 sequences listed, 4% were seen once. This clonotype came up a few times. As yet, its antigen is unknown. V lost 0 bases and J lost 3, with 9 bases in between. CDR1 and CDR2 (germline): SGHRS, YFSETQ. CDR3 length: 14 residues. This TCR came from a man younger than 35 who received the YFV17D yellow fever vaccine. The V and J genes are TRBV5-1 and TRBJ1-1; D not resolved. The sequenced sample was PBMCs, obtained 5 days after the yellow fever booster vaccination. As DNA, the CDR3 is TGCGCCAGCAGCTTGGCCACGGGATACACTGAAGCTTTCTTT. Amino acid sequence: CASSLATGYTEAFF.